This TCR beta chain was sequenced in a study of T cells expressing NK-cell markers. For the study at large: Out of eight donors sequenced, seven tested HCMV-seropositive and the remaining one seronegative.

For this clonotype: The antigen is unknown.

Study-level points and caveats: The HCMV specificity of the expanded NKG2C+ T cell clones stayed unresolved. Where four donors were concerned, these clonotypes also led the CD3+CD56-NKG2C+ fraction.

A 5'RACE template switching approach incorporating UMIs was used to make TCR beta cDNA. TCRdb re-called the 5' RACE reads and catalogs CDR3 proteins one per entry, DNA excluded. The sample totals 200,000 to 300,000 distinct CDR3 sequences; its top ten clones hold roughly 4.2%. The length of the CDR3 is 13 residues. CDR1 and CDR2 from the germline V gene are SGHTA and FQGNSA. What was sequenced was blood T cells: a sorted CD56 or NKG2C T cell subset, CD4+ or CD8+ T cells, or bulk PBMC T cells (not recorded which). The chain recombines TRBV7-2 with TRBJ2-7; with no DNA, the TCRdb D assignment of TRBD1 cannot be verified. This sequence was found in a woman aged 18-69 years in good health. The CDR3 here is CASSHPQGSEQYF.